The rows below give T cell receptor beta chains drawn from one sample of a study of blood T cell repertoires in COVID-19. Method: immunoSEQ multiplex PCR; TCRdb's copy keeps in-frame clones and lacks some. Counted here are 100,000 to 150,000 clones, around 76% occurring once; the ten biggest clones make up roughly 2.1%. The sequencing sample was made of peripheral blood. The receptors originated from a man between 65 and 80 years old with acute or convalescent COVID-19. Each CDR3 is given with its conserved first and last residue. The D gene is left open where the match is weak. For some rows the clone size is stated as once, few or many, or as a class when expanded; others skip it.

abundance,v_gene,j_gene,d_gene,len,CDR3aa,CDR3nt
many,TRBV18,TRBJ1-5,-,13,CASSRGGNQPQHF,TGTGCCAGCTCCCGGGGGGGCAATCAGCCCCAGCATTTT
few,TRBV4-2,TRBJ2-1,-,15,CASSQDTSSYNEQFF,TGTGCCAGCAGCCAAGATACTAGCTCCTACAATGAGCAGTTCTTC
few,TRBV10-1,TRBJ1-5,-,16,CASIGAGGSPNQPQHF,TGCGCCAGCATCGGGGCGGGGGGCAGTCCTAATCAGCCCCAGCATTTT
-,TRBV19,TRBJ2-1,TRBD2,15,CASSPTSGGLNEQFF,TGTGCCAGTAGTCCTACTAGCGGGGGACTCAATGAGCAGTTCTTC
few,TRBV19,TRBJ1-5,TRBD1,16,CASHLLGQGVNQPQHF,TGTGCCAGTCATCTTCTTGGGCAGGGGGTAAATCAGCCCCAGCATTTT
-,TRBV4-2,TRBJ1-3,-,16,CASSERWGPSGNTIYF,TGTGCCAGCAGCGAGCGTTGGGGGCCCTCTGGAAACACCATATATTTT
-,TRBV30,TRBJ1-2,TRBD1,13,CAWTVGQIYGYTF,TGTGCCTGGACCGTGGGACAGATATATGGCTACACCTTC
few,TRBV5-5,TRBJ1-3,-,15,CASSLAIVLGNTIYF,TGTGCCAGCAGCTTGGCCATAGTCCTCGGAAACACCATATATTTT
-,TRBV18,TRBJ1-1,TRBD1,15,CASSPRTGLNTEAFF,TGTGCCAGCTCACCCCGGACAGGGTTGAACACTGAAGCTTTCTTT
once,TRBV3-1/TRBV3-2,TRBJ2-3,TRBD2,13,CASGSGGADTQYF,TGTGCCAGCGGTAGCGGGGGGGCGGATACGCAGTATTTT
-,TRBV7-2,TRBJ2-1,TRBD2,17,CASSLTLAGGALNEQFF,TGTGCCAGCAGCTTAACATTAGCGGGGGGCGCGCTGAATGAGCAGTTCTTC
-,TRBV6-2/TRBV6-3,TRBJ2-2,-,18,CASSYRPVESGGTGELFF,TGTGCCAGCAGTTACCGCCCTGTTGAGAGCGGTGGTACCGGGGAGCTGTTTTTT
-,TRBV5-4,TRBJ1-5,-,12,CASSFQDQPQHF,TGTGCCAGCAGCTTTCAGGATCAGCCCCAGCATTTT
-,TRBV12-1,TRBJ2-1,-,12,CASSFRRNEQFF,TGTGCCAGCAGCTTTAGGAGGAATGAGCAGTTCTTC
-,TRBV12-5,TRBJ2-1,TRBD2,14,CASGSSGSYNEQFF,TGTGCTAGTGGTTCTAGCGGCTCCTACAATGAGCAGTTCTTC
-,TRBV7-3,TRBJ2-2,-,13,CASTGANTGELFF,TGTGCCAGCACAGGGGCGAACACCGGGGAGCTGTTTTTT
-,TRBV12-3/TRBV12-4,TRBJ1-1,TRBD1,12,CASIMTGTRAFF,TGTGCCAGCATTATGACAGGGACAAGGGCTTTCTTT
-,TRBV3-1/TRBV3-2,TRBJ2-7,TRBD1,15,CASSPGQGGPYEQYF,TGTGCCAGCAGCCCCGGACAGGGGGGCCCCTACGAGCAGTACTTC
-,TRBV15,TRBJ1-1,TRBD1,15,CATSREDRVINRSFF,TGTGCCACCAGCCGTGAGGACAGGGTGATTAATCGTTCTTTCTTT
few,TRBV11-3,TRBJ2-2,-,13,CASSLVVTGELFF,TGTGCCAGCAGCTTAGTCGTGACCGGGGAGCTGTTTTTT
-,TRBV5-1,TRBJ1-1,TRBD1,13,CASSGQGYTEAFF,TGCGCCAGCAGCGGACAGGGATACACTGAAGCTTTCTTT
-,TRBV5-1,TRBJ2-1,TRBD2,16,CASSAGPSGDYNEQFF,TGCGCCAGCAGCGCGGGCCCTAGCGGGGACTACAATGAGCAGTTCTTC
-,TRBV9,TRBJ2-7,TRBD1,14,CASTREGTGEEQYF,TGTGCCAGCACACGGGAGGGGACAGGGGAAGAGCAGTACTTC
-,TRBV24-1,TRBJ2-1,-,13,CATTGGLLNEQFF,TGTGCCACCACCGGGGGGCTGCTAAATGAGCAGTTCTTC
-,TRBV27,TRBJ1-6,-,13,CASSAGTRPPLHF,TGTGCCAGCAGTGCCGGGACAAGGCCACCCCTCCACTTT
-,TRBV18,TRBJ1-5,TRBD1,15,CASSQGTGGNQPQHF,TGTGCCAGCTCACAAGGGACAGGGGGAAATCAGCCCCAGCATTTT
-,TRBV18,TRBJ1-1,-,13,CASSPEQGTEAFF,TGTGCCAGCTCACCAGAACAGGGCACTGAAGCTTTCTTT
-,TRBV5-8,TRBJ1-3,TRBD1,16,CASSRGQGSSGNTIYF,TGTGCCAGCAGCCGGGGACAGGGAAGCTCTGGAAACACCATATATTTT
-,TRBV6-5,TRBJ2-4,-,15,CASRNRETTKNIQYF,TGTGCCAGCAGGAACAGGGAGACGACCAAAAACATTCAGTACTTC
-,TRBV4-1,TRBJ1-2,-,17,CASSRFPGDKTNYGYTF,TGCGCCAGCAGCCGATTTCCCGGGGACAAAACTAACTATGGCTACACCTTC
-,TRBV18,TRBJ2-4,TRBD1,16,CASSPPGQGAKNIQYF,TGTGCCAGCTCACCCCCCGGACAGGGGGCCAAAAACATTCAGTACTTC
-,TRBV7-2,TRBJ1-5,TRBD1,17,CASSFQGQGDLIQPQHF,TGTGCCAGCAGCTTCCAAGGACAGGGTGATTTAATCCAGCCCCAGCATTTT
-,TRBV5-1,TRBJ1-1,-,14,CASSLGGQNTEAFF,TGCGCCAGCAGCTTGGGAGGGCAGAACACTGAAGCTTTCTTT
once,TRBV7-2,TRBJ2-3,TRBD2,15,CASSLQRGRVDTQYF,TGTGCCAGCAGCTTACAGCGGGGGAGGGTGGATACGCAGTATTTT
-,TRBV7-2,TRBJ2-1,-,15,CASSPETYSYNEQFF,TGTGCCAGCAGCCCTGAGACTTACTCCTACAATGAGCAGTTCTTC
-,TRBV4-1,TRBJ1-2,TRBD1,15,CASSNDRGRSYGYTF,TGCGCCAGCAGCAACGACAGGGGAAGAAGCTATGGCTACACCTTC
once,TRBV7-3,TRBJ2-5,TRBD2,16,CASSLLGLAAQETQYF,TGTGCCAGCAGCTTACTTGGACTAGCGGCTCAAGAGACCCAGTACTTC
-,TRBV19,TRBJ1-4,-,14,CASSILQGGEKLFF,TGTGCCAGTAGTATCCTACAGGGTGGTGAAAAACTGTTTTTT